One sample yielded the 25 T cell receptor beta chains listed below, sequenced in a study of cytomegalovirus exposure and HLA in healthy donors. Amplification used 60 Vbeta primers and 13 Jbeta primers. Clones were read by immunoSEQ multiplex PCR, and TCRdb kept only the in-frame ones, dropping some. Among 150,000 to 200,000 clones listed, 85% were seen once. Specimen: PBMCs. These receptors were obtained from a boy younger than 10 in good health and CMV-seronegative.

This clone occurred a few times. V gene TRBV7-9 combines with J gene TRBJ2-2; D uncertain. Germline V gene lookup returns CDR1 SEHNR and CDR2 FQNEAQ (reference sequence). V was clipped by 8 bases and J by 0 bases, with 7 bases between them. This CDR3 has 13 residues. The CDR3 DNA sequence: TGTGCCAGCGGTACACCGAACACCGGGGAGCTGTTTTTT. Translating it yields CASGTPNTGELFF. Combining the CDR3 with reference TRBV7-9 and TRBJ2-2 gives the whole variable domain DTGVSQNPRHKITKRGQNVTFRCDPISEHNRLYWYRQTLGQGPEFLTYFQNEAQLEKSRLLSDRFSAERPKGSFSTLEIQRTEQGDSAMYLCASGTPNTGELFFGEGSRLTVL.

Only one count was recorded for this clone. The chain has TRBV7-6 and TRBJ2-1; 7 bases are a match to TRBD1. Germline values: CDR1 SGHVS, CDR2 FNYEAQ. V trimming: 6 bases; J trimming: 2 bases; junction bases outside the gene matches: 4. The CDR3 is 14 amino acids. In DNA form, the CDR3 reads TGTGCCAGCAGAGCCGGACAGGCCTACAATGAGCAGTTCTTC. Residues: CASRAGQAYNEQFF.

V usage is TRBV2 and J usage is TRBJ1-5; TRBD1 is a possible D gene (5 bases). V shed 0 bases and J shed 1 base, with 10 bases lying between them. The CDR3 covers 16 residues. Germline V gives CDR1 SNHLY, CDR2 FYNNEI. The DNA for the CDR3 is TGTGCCAGCAGTGAAGCGGGGGGGAAAAGCAATCAGCCCCAGCATTTT. Translating gives CASSEAGGKSNQPQHF.

The chain has TRBV6-1 and TRBJ1-2; tentatively, D is TRBD1 (6 bases). The CDR3 loop spans 13 amino acids. V was pared by 6 bases and J by 6 bases, with 14 bases between. The V gene's germline CDR1 is MNHNS and CDR2 SASEGT. DNA of the CDR3: TGTGCCAGCAGAAATTCTGGGGGCCATGGCTACACCTTC. Amino acid sequence: CASRNSGGHGYTF.

This rearrangement joins TRBV11-2 to TRBJ2-2, with D perhaps matching TRBD2 (6 bases). V was clipped by 5 bases and J by 5 bases, with 18 bases between them. CDR3 length: 16 residues. From germline, CDR1 is SGHAT and CDR2 FQNNGV. The CDR3 protein is CASSPAGGTGTGELFF. The CDR3 DNA is TGTGCCAGCAGCCCCGCGGGCGGGACCGGTACCGGGGAGCTGTTTTTT.

The genes are TRBV6-1 and TRBJ2-1, with 8 bases aligning to TRBD1. CDR1 and CDR2 (germline): MNHNS, SASEGT. V shed 2 bases, J shed 15 bases, and the junction held 6 bases outside the gene matches. The CDR3 extends over 12 amino acids. The DNA for the CDR3 is TGTGCCAGCAGTGAACCGGGACAGGCTCGGTTCTTC. Amino acids: CASSEPGQARFF.

V is TRBV9 and J is TRBJ1-1; weak D call: TRBD1 (5 bases). CDR1 and CDR2 from the germline V gene are SGDLS and YYNGEE. Between the trimmed V and J ends, which lost 4 bases and 6 bases, there was a span of 19 bases. The CDR3 is 15 residues long. This CDR3 is CASSTEDSDLAEAFF. The CDR3 DNA follows: TGTGCCAGCAGCACCGAAGACAGTGATCTGGCTGAAGCTTTCTTT.

V is TRBV6-1 and J is TRBJ2-3, with TRBD1 matching over 8 bases. Germline values: CDR1 MNHNS, CDR2 SASEGT. This CDR3 is 15 amino acids long. Trimming took 6 bases from V and 3 from J; bases not matched to a gene: 8. The CDR3 loop reads CASSRSTGATDTQYF. The CDR3, as DNA: TGTGCCAGCAGCCGATCGACAGGGGCTACAGATACGCAGTATTTT.

The V and J genes are TRBV9 and TRBJ2-2; the match to TRBD2 covers 11 bases. V dropped 3 bases and J dropped 3; count of bases not matched to a gene: 7. The length of the CDR3 is 17 residues. Germline V CDR1 and CDR2: SGDLS, YYNGEE. The CDR3 DNA reads as TGTGCCAGCAGCGCGGGGGCTAGCGGGAGGTACACCGGGGAGCTGTTTTTT. Protein: CASSAGASGRYTGELFF. The variable domain in full, completed from reference TRBV9 and TRBJ2-2, reads DSGVTQTPKHLITATGQRVTLRCSPRSGDLSVYWYQQSLDQGLQFLIQYYNGEERAKGNILERFSAQQFPDLHSELNLSSLELGDSALYFCASSAGASGRYTGELFFGEGSRLTVL.

The chain couples TRBV20-1 to TRBJ2-5; 11 nucleotides line up with TRBD2. The CDR3 sequence is 11 residues long. CDR1 is DFQATT and CDR2 is SNEGSKA in the germline V gene (reference sequence). DNA for the CDR3: TGCAGCGGACTAGCGGGCGAGACCCAGTACTTC. Its protein is CSGLAGETQYF.

CDR3 nucleotides: TGTGCCAGCAGCCAAGATCGTGGCGGTACCACAGATACGCAGTATTTT. Translating gives CASSQDRGGTTDTQYF. J is TRBJ2-3 and V is TRBV4-2; D unresolved. CDR3 length: 16 amino acids. CDR1 is LGHNA, CDR2 YNFKEQ, per germline. The ends were cut back, 0 bases at V and 2 bases at J, with 12 bases in the middle.

V usage is TRBV5-1 and J usage is TRBJ1-3; 9 nucleotides line up with TRBD1. The CDR3 sequence is 14 residues long. With 4 bases clipped from V and 4 bases from J, the junction kept 3 bases outside the gene matches. Germline V gene lookup returns CDR1 SGHRS and CDR2 YFSETQ. CDR3 in amino acids: CASSRTGEGNTIYF. In DNA, the CDR3 is TGCGCCAGCAGCAGGACAGGGGAGGGAAACACCATATATTTT.

The gene calls are TRBV30 and TRBJ2-3; tentative D call: TRBD2 (7 bases). Germline V lookup: CDR1 GTSNPN, CDR2 SVGIG (reference sequence). Trimming cost V 4 bases and J 4 bases, with 9 bases left between them. The CDR3 totals 12 residues. As DNA, the CDR3 is TGTGCCTGGACCGGGGGGCCAGATACGCAGTATTTT. Residues: CAWTGGPDTQYF.

The chain has TRBV5-1 and TRBJ2-1, with 9 bases fitting TRBD2. The CDR3 contains 16 residues. Germline values: CDR1 SGHRS, CDR2 YFSETQ. The trim removed 3 bases at V and 9 bases at J, leaving 13 bases unmatched. The chain's CDR3 is CASSWTGTSIEGEQFF. CDR3 nucleotide sequence: TGCGCCAGCAGCTGGACCGGGACTAGCATAGAGGGTGAGCAGTTCTTC.

The chain has TRBV4-1 and TRBJ2-5; 10 positions agree with TRBD1. In germline, CDR1 is MGHRA, CDR2 YSYEKL. The CDR3 has 12 amino acids. Germline trimming cut 8 bases from V and 3 bases from J; bases unmatched to any gene: 0. The CDR3 reads CASGQGEETQYF. For the CDR3, the DNA is TGCGCCAGCGGACAGGGGGAAGAGACCCAGTACTTC.

Only one count was recorded for this clone. This rearrangement joins TRBV19 to TRBJ2-7; 9 nucleotides align to TRBD2. The CDR3 covers 15 residues. Per the germline V gene, CDR1 is LNHDA and CDR2 is SQIVND (reference sequence). With 3 bases clipped from V and 2 bases from J, the junction kept 5 bases outside the gene matches. The chain's CDR3 is CASSMTREGAYEQYF. In nucleotides, the CDR3 is TGTGCCAGTAGTATGACGCGGGAGGGGGCCTACGAGCAGTACTTC. Combining the CDR3 with reference TRBV19 and TRBJ2-7 gives the whole variable domain DGGITQSPKYLFRKEGQNVTLSCEQNLNHDAMYWYRQDPGQGLRLIYYSQIVNDFQKGDIAEGYSVSREKKESFPLTVTSAQKNPTAFYLCASSMTREGAYEQYFGPGTRLTVT.

CDR3 sequence reads: CASRRGPGEKLFF. The CDR3 DNA sequence: TGTGCCAGCAGAAGGGGGCCGGGGGAAAAACTGTTTTTT. The rearrangement links TRBV7-9 to TRBJ1-4, with TRBD1 identical over 7 bases. CDR1 is SEHNR and CDR2 is FQNEAQ in the germline V gene (reference sequence). The CDR3 extends over 13 amino acids. V lost 6 bases to trimming and J lost 8 bases; unmatched junction nucleotides: 6.

V and J are TRBV28 and TRBJ2-7, with 9 bases lining up with TRBD1. The V segment lost 5 bases and the J segment 2 bases; nucleotides outside the gene matches: 13. The germline V gene encodes CDR1 MDHEN and CDR2 SYDVKM. There are 17 residues in the CDR3. In nucleotides, the CDR3 is TGTGCCAGCAGTCCCCCCGGAGGGACAGGGAGTCCCTACGAGCAGTACGTC. It is translated as CASSPPGGTGSPYEQYV.

The chain carries TRBV11-2 and TRBJ1-4, with 10 nucleotides matching TRBD1. The germline V gene encodes CDR1 SGHAT and CDR2 FQNNGV. This CDR3 has 16 residues. After removal of 4 bases from V and 5 bases from J, the junction contained 7 bases not matched to a gene. CDR3 amino acids: CASSSRTGGLNEKLFF. DNA for the CDR3: TGTGCCAGCAGCTCCAGGACAGGGGGGTTGAATGAAAAACTGTTTTTT.

This clone was found once. This chain links TRBV13 with TRBJ2-1; D is unclear. The germline V gene has CDR1 PRHDT and CDR2 FYEKMQ (reference sequence). Trimming cost V 2 bases and J 4 bases, with 15 bases left between them. This CDR3 spans 16 amino acids. The DNA of the CDR3 is TGTGCCAGCAGCTTATCTCCCATCTGGCAGTACAATGAGCAGTTCTTC. Translated: CASSLSPIWQYNEQFF.

The chain combines TRBV5-4 with TRBJ1-1; TRBD1 matches at 8 bases. Germline trimming cut 4 bases from V and 2 bases from J; bases unmatched to any gene: 7. Germline V gives CDR1 SGHNT, CDR2 YYREEE (reference sequence). CDR3 length: 15 amino acids. The CDR3 sequence is CASSADRVFNTEAFF. The CDR3 DNA reads as TGTGCCAGCAGCGCGGACAGGGTGTTTAACACTGAAGCTTTCTTT. Filled out from reference TRBV5-4 and TRBJ1-1, the complete variable domain reads ETGVTQSPTHLIKTRGQQVTLRCSSQSGHNTVSWYQQALGQGPQFIFQYYREEENGRGNFPPRFSGLQFPNYSSELNVNALELDDSALYLCASSADRVFNTEAFFGQGTRLTVV.

This chain joins TRBV30 and TRBJ2-7; 12 bases are a match to TRBD2. This CDR3 has 13 amino acids. Germline assignment: CDR1 GTSNPN and CDR2 SVGIG (reference sequence). V gave up 5 bases and J gave up 4 bases; unmatched junction bases: 3. CDR3 nucleotide sequence: TGTGCCTGGGGGACTAGCGGGTTTTACGAGCAGTACTTC. This codes for CAWGTSGFYEQYF.

This chain links TRBV5-5 with TRBJ2-3; 7 bases are a match to TRBD2. Per the germline V gene, CDR1 is SGHKS and CDR2 is YYEKEE (reference sequence). Trimming cost V 2 bases and J 2 bases; bases outside gene matches: 11. The CDR3 loop spans 17 amino acids. The CDR3 region has the DNA TGTGCCAGCAGCTTAAGATTGCAGGGAGGGGACACAGATACGCAGTATTTT. Encoded protein: CASSLRLQGGDTDTQYF.

This clone was observed a single time. In DNA, the CDR3 is TGCGCCAGCAGCCAAGCGAAAGGGGCGTATGGCTACACCTTC. Its protein product is CASSQAKGAYGYTF. The rearrangement links TRBV4-1 to TRBJ1-2, with TRBD1 as a possible D gene (5 bases). Germline loops: CDR1 MGHRA, CDR2 YSYEKL. Trimming cost V 1 base and J 5 bases, with 11 bases left between them. The CDR3 is 14 amino acids.

The chain has TRBV6-5 and TRBJ1-6; 7 nucleotides align to TRBD1. Unmatched junction bases numbered 7, after V lost 5 bases and J lost 9 bases. Germline V lookup: CDR1 MNHEY, CDR2 SVGAGI. There are 14 residues in the CDR3. CDR3 nucleotides: TGTGCCAGCAGTAGACAGGGCCGGGCTTCACCCCTCCACTTT. Protein: CASSRQGRASPLHF.